The present T cell receptor beta chain was sequenced within a study of T cells in Graves' hyperthyroidism and ophthalmopathy. The cohort's ophthalmopathy patients, a group with duration under 3 months, had a Clinical Activity Score of at least 3 and a NOSPECS grade of at least 4. CDR1 MDHEN and CDR2 SYDVKM come from the germline V gene. CDR3 length equals 23 residues. Germline trimming cut 3 bases from V and 0 bases from J; bases unmatched to any gene: 18. Broader study findings: Ophthalmopathy was identified by the model a median approximately 6.9 months ahead of onset. Blood also contained most expanded thyroid clonotypes above 0.001.

RNA transcripts were the template for amplifying TCR beta CDR3 regions. During a first-round RT-PCR of the TCR CDR3, the HTBI primer set was used. Each CDR3 protein gets one entry after TCRdb re-called the multiplex PCR reads with MiXCR. The sample shows about 290,000 distinct CDR3 sequences, about a sixth of them seen only once. As concerns this clonotype: Its target is not known.

Sequenced: blood. The chain joins TRBV28 to TRBJ1-6; 12 bases map to TRBD1. The TCR comes from a woman aged 60-75 years with Graves' ophthalmopathy. This chain's CDR3 is CASSLTRGTGGTARSSYNSPLHF. The CDR3 DNA reads TGTGCCAGCAGTTTGACCCGAGGGACAGGGGGCACTGCACGGAGCTCCTATAATTCACCCCTCCACTTT. The whole variable domain, remainder taken from reference TRBV28 and TRBJ1-6, is DVKVTQSSRYLVKRTGEKVFLECVQDMDHENMFWYRQDPGLGLRLIYFSYDVKMKEKGDIPEGYSVSREKKERFSLILESASTNQTSMYLCASSLTRGTGGTARSSYNSPLHFGNGTRLTVT.